The rows below give T cell receptor beta chains drawn from one sample of a study of blood T cell repertoires in COVID-19. Libraries were prepared by immunoSEQ multiplex PCR; TCRdb keeps only in-frame clonotypes and omits some of them. The sample lists roughly 300,000 clones, more than 75% seen once, with approximately 7.8% in the top ten. Sequencing was performed on peripheral blood. All receptors derive from a woman between 45 and 60 years old who had recovered from COVID-19. Both conserved end residues are part of each CDR3. Each record gives: clone size, D gene, J gene, V gene, CDR3 DNA, CDR3 protein. A D gene is named only where the DNA matches it firmly. Only some rows state a clone size, as once, few, many or a class for expanded clones.

>.|.|TRBJ1-2|TRBV7-2
TGTGCCAGCAGCTTAGAGGCGGGTTTCTATGGCTACACCTTC
CASSLEAGFYGYTF
>.|TRBD1|TRBJ2-7|TRBV7-2
TGTGCCAGCAGCTCGGCCCGGGACAGGGTATCCTACGAGCAGTACTTC
CASSSARDRVSYEQYF
>.|.|TRBJ2-6|TRBV24-1
TGTGCCACCAGTGAGGGGGCCGGGGCCAACGTCCTGACTTTC
CATSEGAGANVLTF
>once|.|TRBJ1-1|TRBV7-9
TGTGCCAGCAGCTTAGTGTCGGGGTTGTACACTGAAGCTTTCTTT
CASSLVSGLYTEAFF
>.|.|TRBJ1-2|TRBV18
TGTGCCAGCTCACCAGGCCGAGGGAATGGCTACACCTTC
CASSPGRGNGYTF
>once|TRBD2|TRBJ2-5|TRBV7-6
TGTGCCAGCAGCTTAGGTTCTAGCGGGAGACCCGGGACCCAGTACTTC
CASSLGSSGRPGTQYF
>.|.|TRBJ2-4|TRBV28
TGTGCCAGCAGTTTAGGGGATGGCAGGGGAAAGTACTTC
CASSLGDGRGKYF
>.|.|TRBJ1-3|TRBV18
TGTGCCAGCTCAGGACAGAGGCGGCCTGGAAACACCATATATTTT
CASSGQRRPGNTIYF
>few|.|TRBJ1-6|TRBV3-1/TRBV3-2
TGTGCCAGCAGCCAAGATCGGAGGGACTCACCCCTCCACTTT
CASSQDRRDSPLHF
>.|.|TRBJ2-1|TRBV4-3
TGCGCCAGCAGCCATGAGCGAGCGGGCGGCTACAATGAGCAGTTCTTC
CASSHERAGGYNEQFF
>.|TRBD1|TRBJ1-5|TRBV19
TGTGCCAGTAGTAAACCGGGACAGGGGTTTCAGCCCCAGCATTTT
CASSKPGQGFQPQHF
>.|TRBD1|TRBJ1-4|TRBV9
TGTGCCAGCAGCGTGGGGACAGGACGAGGTTTTGAAAAACTGTTTTTT
CASSVGTGRGFEKLFF
>.|TRBD1|TRBJ1-2|TRBV27
TGTGCCAGCAGTTTGGGACAGAACTATGGCTACACCTTC
CASSLGQNYGYTF
>.|TRBD1|TRBJ2-5|TRBV3-1/TRBV3-2
TGTGCCAGCAGCCAAGATAGGGGGCCCGTGGGGCAAGAGACCCAGTACTTC
CASSQDRGPVGQETQYF
>.|TRBD1|TRBJ1-5|TRBV28
TGTGCCAGCAGATGGGACAGGGGGCACAATCAGCCCCAGCATTTT
CASRWDRGHNQPQHF
>.|TRBD2|TRBJ2-7|TRBV28
TGTGCCAGCAGATATAGGGGAGGGGAGCAGTACTTC
CASRYRGGEQYF
>.|TRBD2|TRBJ2-1|TRBV30
TGTGCCTGGAGTGTTGCTAGCGGGAGCAATGAGCAGTTCTTC
CAWSVASGSNEQFF
>.|TRBD1|TRBJ2-4|TRBV4-3
TGCGCCAGCAGCCAAGAGACAGGGGGCGGGAACATTCAGTACTTC
CASSQETGGGNIQYF
>.|.|TRBJ2-2|TRBV27
TGTGCCAGCAGTTTACGCGAAGACTGGAACACCGGGGAGCTGTTTTTT
CASSLREDWNTGELFF
>few|.|TRBJ2-7|TRBV2
TGTGCCAGCAGTGCTCCAGGAAACTCCTACGAGCAGTACTTC
CASSAPGNSYEQYF
>.|.|TRBJ2-7|TRBV6-2/TRBV6-3
TGTGCCAGCAGTTACTCAAGGTACGGAGGGCCCCCCTACGAGCAGTACTTC
CASSYSRYGGPPYEQYF
>.|TRBD1|TRBJ2-7|TRBV9
TGTGCCAGCAGCGTAGAACGGTATGTGGACAGGGACGAGCAGTACTTC
CASSVERYVDRDEQYF
>.|TRBD1|TRBJ1-5|TRBV19
TGTGCCAGTAGGCAACCGGGACAGGGGCGTCAGCCCCAGCATTTT
CASRQPGQGRQPQHF
>once|.|TRBJ1-5|TRBV10-3
TGTGCCATCAGTGATACGGCAGGGGTTGGGCCCCAGCATTTT
CAISDTAGVGPQHF
>once|TRBD2|TRBJ2-1|TRBV14
TGTGCCAGCAGCCTCGGGGTAGCGGGAGTAAAGGAGCAGTTCTTC
CASSLGVAGVKEQFF
>.|.|TRBJ1-2|TRBV28
TGTGCCAGCAGTTTAGAGGCCAGCCCCCTCTATGGCTACACCTTC
CASSLEASPLYGYTF
>.|.|TRBJ2-1|TRBV3-1/TRBV3-2
TGTGCCAGCAGCCGAACAGACAAATTACAATCCGAGCAGTTCTTC
CASSRTDKLQSEQFF
>many|TRBD2|TRBJ2-1|TRBV5-4
TGTGCCAGCAGCCAGGGACTAGATTCCTACAATGAGCAGTTCTTC
CASSQGLDSYNEQFF
>.|TRBD1|TRBJ1-6|TRBV15
TGTGCCACCAGCACGACCCGGGACAGCCAAACGTTTTTT
CATSTTRDSQTFF
>few|TRBD1|TRBJ1-2|TRBV5-1
TGCGCCAGCAGCGCCGGGACAGGGAGTTTCTATGGCTACACCTTC
CASSAGTGSFYGYTF
>few|TRBD1|TRBJ1-2|TRBV7-9
TGTGCCAGCAGCCCCAGGACAGGAAACTATGGCTACACCTTC
CASSPRTGNYGYTF
>.|.|TRBJ1-6|TRBV20-1
TGCAGTGCTAGTTTTCTCGGAGACGGCAATTCACCCCTCCACTTT
CSASFLGDGNSPLHF
>few|.|TRBJ2-1|TRBV28
TGTGCCAGCAGTGGGATCGGGGTCTCCTACAATGAGCAGTTCTTC
CASSGIGVSYNEQFF
>.|TRBD2|TRBJ2-3|TRBV6-2/TRBV6-3
TGTGCCAGCAGTTCCCTCAGCTTGGGACTAGTAAGCCCAGATACGCAGTATTTT
CASSSLSLGLVSPDTQYF
>.|.|TRBJ1-1|TRBV30
TGTGCCTGGAGCGCCCAGGCGAACACTGAAGCTTTCTTT
CAWSAQANTEAFF
>.|.|TRBJ2-6|TRBV10-2
TGCGCCAGCAGTGATACCCGGGATGGGGCCAACGTCCTGACTTTC
CASSDTRDGANVLTF
>.|.|TRBJ2-7|TRBV11-2
TGTGCCAGCAGCTTAGCTCCAGCGACGGGTGAGCAGTACTTC
CASSLAPATGEQYF
>.|TRBD2|TRBJ2-7|TRBV30
TGTGCCTGGAGCTCGGGGAGGGTCGGGAACCCCTACGAGCAGTACTTC
CAWSSGRVGNPYEQYF
>.|TRBD1|TRBJ2-1|TRBV11-2
TGTGCCAGCAGCCCTAGGACAGGGCGGTATGAGCAGTTCTTC
CASSPRTGRYEQFF
>.|.|TRBJ1-1|TRBV11-2
TGTGCCAGCAGCGCATTCAGGGGGAACACTGAAGCTTTCTTT
CASSAFRGNTEAFF
>.|TRBD1|TRBJ2-7|TRBV7-9
TGTGCCAGCAGCCCAGGACAGGGCAGCCGCGAGCAGTACTTC
CASSPGQGSREQYF
>.|.|TRBJ1-3|TRBV27
TGTGCCAGCATTGGCTCCAGTGCAGGGTCTGGAAACACCATATATTTT
CASIGSSAGSGNTIYF
>.|TRBD2|TRBJ2-1|TRBV27
TGTGCCAGCAGTTTATTAATGACTAGCGGGAGCGAGGGTGAGCAGTTCTTC
CASSLLMTSGSEGEQFF
>.|TRBD2|TRBJ2-5|TRBV24-1
TGTGCCACCAGCGAAGTGAGAGCGGGGTTACAAGAGACCCAGTACTTC
CATSEVRAGLQETQYF
>.|.|TRBJ2-1|TRBV5-5
TGTGCCAGCAGCTTCCGTAATGAGCAGTTCTTC
CASSFRNEQFF
>.|.|TRBJ2-7|TRBV3-1/TRBV3-2
TGTGCCAGCACTCCAGGCTTCTACTCCTACGAGCAGTACTTC
CASTPGFYSYEQYF
>.|.|TRBJ1-2|TRBV29-1
TGCAGCGCCCGTTCGGGGTCGGGTCGTCGCTACACCTTC
CSARSGSGRRYTF
>.|TRBD2|TRBJ2-7|TRBV2
TGTGCCAGCAAGGGGGCGACTAGCGGGGGTTACGAGCAGTACTTC
CASKGATSGGYEQYF